Shown below are 9 T cell receptor beta chains from a single sample sequenced in a study of OX40 agonist ivuxolimab in advanced cancers. Sequencing used immunoSEQ multiplex PCR; TCRdb keeps in-frame clones, though not all of them. The sample lists some 19,000 clones; roughly 83% were seen once. The specimen comprised CD4+ or CD8+ T cells sorted from blood, sampled in a trial of the OX40 agonist ivuxolimab. The receptor source for this set is an adult with an advanced solid tumor such as melanoma, head and neck, liver or kidney cancer.

This sequence joins TRBV2 and TRBJ2-4, with TRBD1 as a possible D gene (5 bases). Germline values: CDR1 SNHLY, CDR2 FYNNEI. The CDR3 spans 13 residues. V was pared by 5 bases and J by 9 bases, with 14 bases between. CDR3 residues: CASSQDIRGIQYF. For the CDR3, the DNA is TGTGCCAGCAGTCAGGACATCAGAGGCATTCAGTACTTC.

This clone was found once. The rearrangement links TRBV6-1 to TRBJ2-7; D is undetermined. The V gene's germline CDR1 is MNHNS and CDR2 SASEGT. V dropped 2 bases and J dropped 12 bases, with 20 bases sitting between them. The CDR3 runs to 14 residues. CDR3 in amino acids: CASSEQGTLSPWYF. DNA for the CDR3: TGTGCCAGCAGTGAACAAGGAACTCTTAGCCCCTGGTACTTC.

The genes are TRBV28 and TRBJ1-6; maybe TRBD1 (6 bases). Germline-derived CDR1 and CDR2 are MDHEN and SYDVKM. The V end was cut by 8 bases, the J end by 9 bases, with 11 bases between. The CDR3 is 12 amino acids. The CDR3 is CASSGEGSPLHF. The CDR3 nucleotides read TGTGCCAGCTCAGGGGAGGGTTCACCCCTCCACTTT.

This clone has more than one count but fewer than ten. The chain is built from TRBV7-9 and TRBJ2-3; 14 bases fit TRBD2. The CDR3 runs to 16 residues. CDR1 and CDR2 (germline): SEHNR, FQNEAQ (reference sequence). The V segment lost 5 bases and the J segment 5 bases; nucleotides outside the gene matches: 6. This CDR3 is CASSLGLAGVGDTQYF. The DNA for the CDR3 is TGTGCCAGCAGCCTGGGACTAGCGGGAGTAGGAGATACGCAGTATTTT.

J is TRBJ2-3 and V is TRBV11-2; perhaps TRBD1 as D (5 bases). The V gene's germline CDR1 is SGHAT and CDR2 FQNNGV. V dropped 5 bases and J dropped 6 bases, with 18 bases sitting between them. CDR3 length equals 15 residues. The CDR3 bases are TGTGCCAGCAGCGCCCAAAACAGGTTAAGCGATACGCAGTATTTT. This gives the protein CASSAQNRLSDTQYF.

The V and J genes are TRBV6-1 and TRBJ2-7, with a possible D match to TRBD1 (5 bases). Germline V gene lookup returns CDR1 MNHNS and CDR2 SASEGT. Trimming left V 5 bases short and J 1 base short, with 9 bases between. This CDR3 comprises 13 residues. Written as DNA, the CDR3 is TGTGCCAGCAGTTATGGGGCGTCCTACGAGCAGTACTTC. Its translation: CASSYGASYEQYF.

This clone is deemed medium-sized. The J gene is TRBJ2-7, the V gene TRBV28; 8 positions agree with TRBD2. V dropped 5 bases and J dropped 2; count of bases not matched to a gene: 8. CDR1 is MDHEN and CDR2 is SYDVKM in the germline V gene. This CDR3 is built from 15 residues. The CDR3 region is CASSPPGLVAYEQYF. The CDR3 DNA is TGTGCCAGCAGTCCCCCGGGACTAGTTGCCTACGAGCAGTACTTC.

The V and J genes are TRBV28 and TRBJ1-5; weak D call: TRBD1 (5 bases). CDR3 length: 14 amino acids. The V and J ends lost 1 base and 7 bases respectively, with 11 bases between them. Germline CDR1 reads MDHEN; CDR2 reads SYDVKM. This chain's CDR3 is CASSLYSRDQPQHF. The CDR3 DNA reads as TGTGCCAGCAGTTTATATTCCAGGGACCAGCCCCAGCATTTT.

The chain combines TRBV7-2 with TRBJ2-1, with 9 bases that match TRBD1. V trimming: 5 bases; J trimming: 1 base; junction bases outside the gene matches: 3. CDR3 length equals 15 residues. Germline-derived CDR1 and CDR2 are SGHTA and FQGNSA. The CDR3 region is CASSPGQGSYNEQFF. CDR3 nucleotides: TGTGCCAGCAGCCCCGGACAGGGGTCCTACAATGAGCAGTTCTTC.